This TCR beta chain appears in the sequencing data of a study of vaccination and CD4 T cells after COVID-19. The table lists this clonotype with a few counts. Its specificity is unknown. The Oncomine TCR Beta short-read assay was what sequenced the DNA obtained from cultured CD4+ T cells. TCRdb reprocessed the PCR reads via MiXCR and lists one record per CDR3 protein. This sample has roughly 8,900 distinct CDR3 sequences, with around 29% found just once. Germline CDR1 is DFQATT and CDR2 is SNEGSKA (reference sequence). The length of the CDR3 is 15 residues. V lost 2 bases and J lost 3; bases outside the gene matches: 9. Treatment indicated: approximately nine-day PBMC culture with coronavirus spike peptide pools or control peptides (ViraFEST assay). First, ViraFEST expanded antigen-specific T cells with peptide pools, and next it sequenced the TCRs.

This chain joins TRBV20-1 and TRBJ1-1; 7 bases map to TRBD1. The sequence was collected from a human donor with COVID-19. The sequencing input was cultured CD4+ T cells from blood. As DNA, the CDR3 is TGCAGTGCTAGATCCAGACAGGGTATGGACACTGAAGCTTTCTTT. Its protein is CSARSRQGMDTEAFF.